The next 19 T cell receptor beta chains were all read from a single sample in a study of breast tumors, draining lymph nodes, adjacent tissues. Axillary draining lymph nodes of breast cancer patients supplied the node samples. TCRdb re-derived calls from the multiplex PCR reads in MiXCR, one entry per CDR3 protein. The table lists approximately 200,000 distinct CDR3 sequences, 30% to 40% of them singletons. Material: axillary lymph node tissue. The receptor set was obtained from a female donor with breast cancer. Some clones in this sample may be carry-over from other donors' samples.

This clonotype was found a few times. A much larger clone sits a single nucleotide away, making a read error possible. The chain joins TRBV14 to TRBJ1-2; weak D call: TRBD1 (6 bases). This CDR3 is built from 15 residues. CDR1 is SGHDN, CDR2 FVKESK, per germline. The CDR3 is CASSVMDSSPDGSTF. The CDR3 DNA sequence: TGTGCCAGCAGCGTTATGGACAGCAGCCCAGATGGCTCCACCTTC.

Remarks on this clonotype: No conserved phenylalanine or tryptophan ends this CDR3, so it is likely a read error. V and J are TRBV20-1 and TRBJ2-7, with 10 positions matching TRBD2. Per germline, CDR1 DFQATT and CDR2 SNEGSKA (reference sequence). The J segment lost 5 bases and the V segment lost 6 bases, leaving 7 bases of the junction unmatched. This CDR3 is built from 13 residues. The CDR3 loop reads CSARTSGTHEQYL. The CDR3 DNA follows: TGCAGTGCCCGGACTAGCGGAACCCACGAGCAGTACCTC.

This clonotype has just a few counts. The rearrangement links TRBV2 to TRBJ1-1; D is possibly TRBD1 (6 bases). The CDR3 length is 12 residues. The V gene lost 10 bases and the J gene lost 5 bases, with 14 bases spanning the gap. Germline V lookup: CDR1 SNHLY, CDR2 FYNNEI. This CDR3 reads CATKTGRTEAFF. CDR3 DNA: TGTGCCACGAAAACAGGGCGTACTGAAGCTTTCTTT.

The gene calls are TRBV6-6 and TRBJ1-5; TRBD1 matches 7 bases. This CDR3 has 15 residues. V shed 6 bases and J 5 bases; nucleotides not matched to a gene: 10. Germline assignment: CDR1 MNHNY and CDR2 SVGAGI (reference sequence). CDR3 residues: CASRPPGQPHQPQHF. CDR3 nucleotide sequence: TGTGCCAGCAGACCCCCGGGACAGCCCCATCAGCCCCAGCATTTT.

In the case of this clonotype: The junction departs from germline at one end; a sequencing error may be responsible. The chain is built from TRBV6-5 and TRBJ1-3; D might be TRBD1 (5 bases). From germline, CDR1 is MNHEY and CDR2 SVGAGI. The CDR3 extends over 15 amino acids. The CDR3 coding sequence is TGTGCCGGCAGCCCGACCGGGACCCCTGGAAACACCATATATTTT. Protein product: CAGSPTGTPGNTIYF.

This clonotype has a count of ten or more. A junction end diverges from the germline sequence, so it may reflect a read error. V usage is TRBV2 and J usage is TRBJ2-1, with D perhaps matching TRBD2 (6 bases). Germline V lookup: CDR1 SNHLY, CDR2 FYNNEI. The CDR3 has 12 residues. The CDR3 here is CASRRDSYYTLF. DNA for the CDR3: TGTGCCAGCAGGAGGGACTCTTACTACACCCTCTTC.

The CDR3 loop is CASSQTSASTDTQYF. The CDR3, as DNA: TGTGCCAGCAGCCAGACTAGCGCCTCCACAGATACGCAGTATTTT. The chain combines TRBV11-2 with TRBJ2-3; 8 nucleotides match TRBD2. CDR3 length: 15 amino acids. Losses at the gene ends were 5 bases for V and 2 bases for J; bases not matched to a gene: 6. Germline-derived CDR1 and CDR2 are SGHAT and FQNNGV.

Details on this clonotype: A much larger clone lies a single base off, so this may be a read error. The J gene is TRBJ2-3, the V gene TRBV5-5; D gene unclear. The CDR3 spans 12 residues. CDR1 SGHKS and CDR2 YYEKEE come from the germline V gene (reference sequence). The CDR3 nucleotides read TGTGCCAGCAGCCTTGTCACAGCTACGCAGTATTTT. Translated, it gives CASSLVTATQYF. The full variable domain, completed using reference TRBV5-5 and TRBJ2-3, is DAGVTQSPTHLIKTRGQQVTLRCSPISGHKSVSWYQQVLGQGPQFIFQYYEKEERGRGNFPDRFSARQFPNYSSELNVNALLLGDSALYLCASSLVTATQYFGPGTRLTVL.

This clonotype was seen repeatedly, ten times or more. The chain carries TRBV7-6 and TRBJ2-7; a possible D gene is TRBD1 (5 bases). This CDR3 has 15 amino acids. Germline V lookup: CDR1 SGHVS, CDR2 FNYEAQ. Trimming took off 5 bases at V and 2 bases at J, with 16 bases between the two ends. CDR3 region: CASSAGPGAPYEQYF. The CDR3 DNA is TGTGCCAGCAGCGCCGGGCCTGGGGCCCCCTACGAGCAGTACTTC.

The CDR3 sequence: CASSDPPDRFGGTEAFF. The DNA of the CDR3 is TGTGCCAGCAGTGATCCCCCAGACAGATTCGGGGGGACTGAAGCTTTCTTT. This chain connects TRBV2 to TRBJ1-1; perhaps TRBD1 as D (5 bases). The CDR3 has 17 amino acids. Looked up from germline, CDR1 is SNHLY and CDR2 is FYNNEI. Trimming took 3 bases from V and 5 from J, leaving 22 bases between them.

The gene calls are TRBV7-9 and TRBJ2-7, with 8 positions matching TRBD1. The J segment lost 3 bases and the V segment lost 6 bases, leaving 13 bases of the junction unmatched. Germline lookup yields CDR1 SEHNR and CDR2 FQNEAQ (reference sequence). The CDR3 has 16 amino acids. The CDR3 nucleotides are TGTGCCAGCAGTTTGCGACCGGGACAGGCGGACTACGAGCAGTACTTC. Encoded protein: CASSLRPGQADYEQYF.

There are many counts of this clonotype. The rearrangement uses TRBV11-2 and TRBJ2-1; D remains unclear. Germline CDR1 SGHAT, CDR2 FQNNGV. CDR3 length equals 12 residues. V shed 0 bases and J shed 10 bases, with 7 bases lying between them. The CDR3, as DNA: TGTGCCAGCAGCTTAGAACGAAGAGAGCAGTTCTTC. This sequence encodes CASSLERREQFF.

This clonotype has at least ten counts. The chain couples TRBV4-2 to TRBJ2-2; 11 bases align to TRBD2. The CDR3 length is 17 residues. Per the germline V gene, CDR1 is LGHNA and CDR2 is YNFKEQ. V trimming: 0 bases; J trimming: 7 bases; junction bases outside the gene matches: 7. The CDR3 bases are TGTGCCAGCAGCCAAGAAATACTAGCGGGAGTTGGCGGGGAGCTGTTTTTT. This codes for CASSQEILAGVGGELFF.

This clonotype has a count of ten or more. The chain has TRBV19 and TRBJ2-7; D possibly matches TRBD1 or TRBD2 (6 bases each). V was shortened by 2 bases and J by 3 bases, with 17 bases between the two germline ends. The germline CDR1 and CDR2 sequences are LNHDA and SQIVND (reference sequence). The CDR3 is 16 residues long. CDR3 sequence (DNA): TGTGCCAGTAGTATACCCCTTAAACAGGGAGGCTACGAGCAGTACTTC. This translates into CASSIPLKQGGYEQYF.

The rearrangement joins TRBV30 to TRBJ2-3; D may be TRBD1 or TRBD2 (6 bases each). V lost 1 base, J lost 5 bases, and 22 bases lay in between. The germline gives CDR1 GTSNPN, CDR2 SVGIG (reference sequence). The CDR3 loop spans 17 amino acids. The CDR3 coding sequence is TGTGCCTGGAGTGGAGGGGGACTTACGGGAGCCGGAGATACGCAGTATTTT. This sequence encodes CAWSGGGLTGAGDTQYF.

This clonotype was seen many times. One base away lies a much larger clone, so this may be a sequencing read error. The chain couples TRBV6-1 to TRBJ1-6; D is perhaps TRBD1 (5 bases). Trimming cost V 7 bases and J 7 bases, with 17 bases left between them. This CDR3 comprises 15 residues. The V gene's germline CDR1 is MNHNS and CDR2 SASEGT. Here the CDR3 DNA reads TGTGCCAGCACCCCACTGGGCAGGGCAAATTCACCCCTCCACTTT. Translation gives CASTPLGRANSPLHF.

In its sample, this clonotype is medium-sized. This chain connects TRBV6-5 to TRBJ2-5; TRBD1 matches at 10 bases. Germline trimming cut 1 base from V and 4 bases from J; bases unmatched to any gene: 0. Germline V lookup: CDR1 MNHEY, CDR2 SVGAGI. This CDR3 has 14 amino acids. DNA for the CDR3: TGTGCCAGCAGTTACTGGACAGGGGGAGAGACCCAGTACTTC. Residues: CASSYWTGGETQYF.

This chain joins TRBV7-2 and TRBJ2-2, with 10 nucleotides matching TRBD2. Germline-derived CDR1 and CDR2 are SGHTA and FQGNSA. The CDR3 runs to 18 residues. After removal of 4 bases from V and 3 bases from J, the junction contained 11 bases not matched to a gene. The CDR3 DNA reads as TGTGCCAGCAGCTATTCTAGCGGGGGTCTAACCTACACCGGGGAGCTGTTTTTT. Translating it yields CASSYSSGGLTYTGELFF. The whole variable domain, filled in from reference TRBV7-2 and TRBJ2-2, reads GAGVSQSPSNKVTEKGKDVELRCDPISGHTALYWYRQSLGQGLEFLIYFQGNSAPDKSGLPSDRFSAERTGGSVSTLTIQRTQQEDSAVYLCASSYSSGGLTYTGELFFGEGSRLTVL.

In this sample, this clonotype turned up many times. The rearrangement uses TRBV5-1 and TRBJ2-7, with TRBD1 matching over 11 bases. The V gene's germline CDR1 is SGHRS and CDR2 YFSETQ. V shed 3 bases and J 2 bases; nucleotides not matched to a gene: 1. The CDR3 loop spans 14 amino acids. Written as DNA, the CDR3 is TGCGCCAGCAGCTCGGGACAGGGGGCCTACGAGCAGTACTTC. Its translation: CASSSGQGAYEQYF.